This TCR beta chain emerged from a study of CXCR3-negative and CXCR3-positive naive CD8 T cells. The study's findings and limits: Diversity proved comparably high across both naive subsets and much lower in memory CD8+ cells. Higher TRB CDR3 hydrophobicity marked CXCR3-positive naive cells relative to CXCR3-negative naive cells. Naive CXCR3-positive and CXCR3-negative cells shared TRBV-TRBJ usage; memory cells diverged.

A word on this clonotype: What it recognizes is unknown.

Preparation of TRB cDNA libraries relied on 5' RACE carrying UMI labels. TCRdb processed the 5' RACE reads again and assigns one entry to each CDR3 protein, with no DNA. Its clone listing holds about 9,600 distinct CDR3 sequences. In germline, CDR1 is SEHNR, CDR2 FQNEAQ (reference sequence). This CDR3 is built from 15 residues. The V gene is TRBV7-9, the J gene TRBJ1-1. Sequenced input: naive CXCR3- CD8+ T cells from blood. Described subset: CD45RO-CCR7+CD27+CD95- naive CD8+ T cells lacking CXCR3 (TNR3-). The source is a human donor in good health. Some clones in this sample may be carry-over from other donors' samples. The CDR3 reads CASSPVNRQNTEAFF.